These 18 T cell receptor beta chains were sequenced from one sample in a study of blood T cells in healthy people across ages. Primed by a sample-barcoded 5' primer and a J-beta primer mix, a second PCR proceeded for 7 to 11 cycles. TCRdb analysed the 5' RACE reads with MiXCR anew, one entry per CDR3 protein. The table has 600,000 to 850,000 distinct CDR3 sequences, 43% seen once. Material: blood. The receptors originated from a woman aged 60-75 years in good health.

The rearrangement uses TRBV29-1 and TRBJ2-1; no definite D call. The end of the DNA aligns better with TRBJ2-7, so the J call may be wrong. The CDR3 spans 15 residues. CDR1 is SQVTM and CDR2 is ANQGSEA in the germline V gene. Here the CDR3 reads CSVVGRLSSYNEQYF. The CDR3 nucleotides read TGCAGCGTTGTGGGCAGGTTAAGCTCCTACAATGAGCAGTACTTC.

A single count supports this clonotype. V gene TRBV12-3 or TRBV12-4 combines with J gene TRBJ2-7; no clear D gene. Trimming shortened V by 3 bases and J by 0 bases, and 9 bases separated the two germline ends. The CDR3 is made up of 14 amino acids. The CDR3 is CASSLRSNSYEQYF. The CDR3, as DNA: TGTGCCAGCAGTTTGCGCAGCAACTCCTACGAGCAGTACTTC.

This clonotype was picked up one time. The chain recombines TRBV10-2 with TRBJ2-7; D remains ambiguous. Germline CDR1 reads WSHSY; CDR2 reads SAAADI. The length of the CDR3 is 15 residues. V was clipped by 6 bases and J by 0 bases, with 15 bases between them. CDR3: CASSPGWTDSYEQYF. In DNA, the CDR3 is TGCGCCAGCAGCCCTGGCTGGACGGACTCCTACGAGCAGTACTTC.

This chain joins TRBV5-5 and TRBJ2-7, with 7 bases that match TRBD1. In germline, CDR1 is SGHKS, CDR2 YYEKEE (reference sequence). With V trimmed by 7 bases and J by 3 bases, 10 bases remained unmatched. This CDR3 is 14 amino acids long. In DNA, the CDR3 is TGTGCCAGCTACACGACGGCAGGGGGCTACGAGCAGTACTTC. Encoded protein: CASYTTAGGYEQYF. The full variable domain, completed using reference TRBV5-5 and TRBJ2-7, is DAGVTQSPTHLIKTRGQQVTLRCSPISGHKSVSWYQQVLGQGPQFIFQYYEKEERGRGNFPDRFSARQFPNYSSELNVNALLLGDSALYLCASYTTAGGYEQYFGPGTRLTVT.

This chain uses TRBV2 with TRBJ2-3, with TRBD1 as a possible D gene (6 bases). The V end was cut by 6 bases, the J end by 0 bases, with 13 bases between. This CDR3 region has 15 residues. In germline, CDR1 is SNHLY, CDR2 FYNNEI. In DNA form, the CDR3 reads TGTGCCAGCAGGGTGGGGACACCTAGCACAGATACGCAGTATTTT. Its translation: CASRVGTPSTDTQYF.

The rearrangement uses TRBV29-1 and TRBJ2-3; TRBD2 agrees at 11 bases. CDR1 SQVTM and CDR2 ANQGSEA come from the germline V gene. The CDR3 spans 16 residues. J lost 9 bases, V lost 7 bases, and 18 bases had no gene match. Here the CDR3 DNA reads TGCAGCGCCCAGGAGACTAGCGGGATCGGGTGGGAGACGCAGTATTTT. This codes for CSAQETSGIGWETQYF.

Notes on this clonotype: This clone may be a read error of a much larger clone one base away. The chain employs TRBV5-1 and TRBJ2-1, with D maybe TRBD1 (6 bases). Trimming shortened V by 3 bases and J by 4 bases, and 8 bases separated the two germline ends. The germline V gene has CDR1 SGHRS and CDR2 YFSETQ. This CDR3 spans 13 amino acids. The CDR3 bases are TGCGCCAGCAGCTGGCAGGGGTACAATGAGCAGTTCTTC. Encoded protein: CASSWQGYNEQFF.

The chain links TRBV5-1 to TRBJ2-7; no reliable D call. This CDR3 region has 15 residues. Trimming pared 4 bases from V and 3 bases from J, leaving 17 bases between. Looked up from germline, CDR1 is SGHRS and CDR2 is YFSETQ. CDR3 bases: TGCGCCAGCAGCATCTGGGAAAACGCGAACTACGAGCAGTACTTC. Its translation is CASSIWENANYEQYF.

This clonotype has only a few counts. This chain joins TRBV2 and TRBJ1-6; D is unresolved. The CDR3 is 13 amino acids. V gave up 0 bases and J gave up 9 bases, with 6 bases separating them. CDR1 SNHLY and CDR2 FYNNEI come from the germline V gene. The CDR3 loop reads CASSEAPRSPLHF. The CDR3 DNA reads TGTGCCAGCAGTGAAGCGCCTCGTTCACCCCTCCACTTT.

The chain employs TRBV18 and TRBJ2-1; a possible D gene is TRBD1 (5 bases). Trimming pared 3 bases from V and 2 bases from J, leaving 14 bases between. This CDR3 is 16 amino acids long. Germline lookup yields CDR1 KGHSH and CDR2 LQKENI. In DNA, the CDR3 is TGTGCCAGCTCACCCCTGGCAGGGCGCCCCTACAATGAGCAGTTCTTC. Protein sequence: CASSPLAGRPYNEQFF. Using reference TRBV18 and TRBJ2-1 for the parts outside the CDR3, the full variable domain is NAGVMQNPRHLVRRRGQEARLRCSPMKGHSHVYWYRQLPEEGLKFMVYLQKENIIDESGMPKERFSAEFPKEGPSILRIQQVVRGDSAAYFCASSPLAGRPYNEQFFGPGTRLTVL.

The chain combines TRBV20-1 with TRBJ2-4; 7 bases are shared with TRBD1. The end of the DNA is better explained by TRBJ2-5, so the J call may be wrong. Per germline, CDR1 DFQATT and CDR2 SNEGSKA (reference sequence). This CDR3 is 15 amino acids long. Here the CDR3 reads CSASPSTGRRETQYF. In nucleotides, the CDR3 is TGCAGTGCTAGCCCCTCGACAGGGCGGCGAGAGACCCAGTACTTC.

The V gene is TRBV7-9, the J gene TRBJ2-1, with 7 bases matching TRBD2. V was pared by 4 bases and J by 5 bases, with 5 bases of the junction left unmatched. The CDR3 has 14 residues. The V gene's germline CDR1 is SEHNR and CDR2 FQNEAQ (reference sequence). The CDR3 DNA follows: TGTGCCAGCAGCTGGGGGGGGAGTCACAATGAGCAGTTCTTC. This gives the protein CASSWGGSHNEQFF.

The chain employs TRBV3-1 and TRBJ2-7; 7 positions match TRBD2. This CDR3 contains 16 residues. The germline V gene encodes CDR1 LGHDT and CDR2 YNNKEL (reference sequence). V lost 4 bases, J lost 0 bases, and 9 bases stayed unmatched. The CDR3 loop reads CASSLEAGSNSYEQYF. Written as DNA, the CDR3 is TGTGCCAGCAGCCTAGAAGCGGGATCCAACTCCTACGAGCAGTACTTC.

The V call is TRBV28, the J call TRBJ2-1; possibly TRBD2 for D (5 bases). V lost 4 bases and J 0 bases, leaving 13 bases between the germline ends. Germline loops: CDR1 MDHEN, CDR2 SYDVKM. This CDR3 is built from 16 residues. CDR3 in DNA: TGTGCCAGCAGTTCCGCAGGTGGGAGCTCCTACAATGAGCAGTTCTTC. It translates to CASSSAGGSSYNEQFF.

The CDR3 loop is CSASRDRGYEKLFF. The CDR3 nucleotides are TGCAGTGCTAGCAGGGACCGGGGGTATGAAAAACTGTTTTTT. The V call is TRBV20-1, the J call TRBJ1-4, with D maybe TRBD1 (5 bases). CDR3 length equals 14 residues. The V end lost 3 bases, the J end lost 6 bases, and 14 bases lay between the germline ends. Germline loops: CDR1 DFQATT, CDR2 SNEGSKA (reference sequence).

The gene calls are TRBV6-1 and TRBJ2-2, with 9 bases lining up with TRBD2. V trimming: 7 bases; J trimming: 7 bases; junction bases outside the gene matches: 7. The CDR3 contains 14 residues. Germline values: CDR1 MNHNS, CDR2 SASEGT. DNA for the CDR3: TGTGCCAGCAAAGCTAGCGGGGCGGGCGGGGAGCTGTTTTTT. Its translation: CASKASGAGGELFF.

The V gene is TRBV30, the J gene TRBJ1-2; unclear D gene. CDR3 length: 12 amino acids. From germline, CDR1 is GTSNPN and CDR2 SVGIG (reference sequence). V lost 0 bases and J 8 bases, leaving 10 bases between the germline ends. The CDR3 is CAWSVTGGGYTF. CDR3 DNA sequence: TGTGCCTGGAGTGTAACGGGTGGCGGCTACACCTTC.

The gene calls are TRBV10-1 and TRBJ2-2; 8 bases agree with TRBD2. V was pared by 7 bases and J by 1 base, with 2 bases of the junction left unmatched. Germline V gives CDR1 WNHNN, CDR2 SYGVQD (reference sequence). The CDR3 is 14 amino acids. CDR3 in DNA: TGCGCCAGCACTAGCGGGCAGAACACCGGGGAGCTGTTTTTT. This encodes CASTSGQNTGELFF.